The entry that follows covers one T cell receptor (beta chain) sequence. Original processing notes: Amplification of reference gene primers provided the estimated nucleated cell counts. Repertoires were generated with immunoSEQ multiplex PCR, while TCRdb's copy carries only in-frame clones and drops some. The V and J calls and the clone size are those of that table, but D and trimming were determined from the DNA. The sample has 110,000 to 150,000 clones, 80% to 90% seen once. The sample comes from a study of blood T cell repertoires in COVID-19. Losses at the gene ends were 1 base for V and 4 bases for J; bases not matched to a gene: 4. The CDR3 is 16 residues long. CDR1 and CDR2 (germline): SGHTA, FQGNSA.

Sequences were obtained from peripheral blood. The TCR sequence derives from a woman of 80 years or more with acute or convalescent COVID-19. This chain joins TRBV7-2 and TRBJ2-3; 11 bases align to TRBD2. Here the CDR3 DNA reads TGTGCCAGCAGCTTAGGGATAGCGGGGGGGGCAGATACGCAGTATTTT. As protein: CASSLGIAGGADTQYF.